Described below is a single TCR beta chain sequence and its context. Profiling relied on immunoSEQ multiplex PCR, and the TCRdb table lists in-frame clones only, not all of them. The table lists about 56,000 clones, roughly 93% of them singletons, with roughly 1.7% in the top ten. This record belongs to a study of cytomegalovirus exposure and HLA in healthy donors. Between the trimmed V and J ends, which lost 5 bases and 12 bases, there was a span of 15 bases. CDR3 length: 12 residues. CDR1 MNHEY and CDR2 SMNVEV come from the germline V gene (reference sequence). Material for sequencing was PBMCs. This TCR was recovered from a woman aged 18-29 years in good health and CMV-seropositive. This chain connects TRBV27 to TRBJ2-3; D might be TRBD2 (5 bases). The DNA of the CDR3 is TGTGCCAGCAGTCCTCTTGCGGGCGTTCAGTATTTT. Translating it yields CASSPLAGVQYF.